Sequencing of this T cell receptor beta chain was carried out in a study of control samples from healthy donors and cancer patients. CDR3 size: 17 residues. Germline lookup yields CDR1 LGHDT and CDR2 YNNKEL (reference sequence). V lost 0 bases and J lost 4, with 15 bases in between. Measured with immunoSEQ multiplex PCR; TCRdb has only the in-frame clones, and not every one. The sample comprises roughly 450,000 clones, 75% to 95% of which are singletons, and about 6.3% rests with the top ten. Sequencing used PBMCs. The chain is built from TRBV3-1 (or the pseudogene TRBV3-2) and TRBJ1-4; D is uncertain. This clonotype was sampled from a man aged 35-49 years with head and neck cancer. CDR3 amino acids: CASSQDRGYSYNEKLFF. The CDR3 nucleotides are TGTGCCAGCAGCCAAGATCGTGGTTACAGTTATAATGAAAAACTGTTTTTT.